Presented here are 19 T cell receptor beta chains from one specimen sequenced in a study of post-analysis software for immune sequencing data. Incorporated into the TCR beta cDNA libraries were unique molecular identifiers, which served to reduce PCR and sequencing biases. MiXCR, run by TCRdb on the PCR reads, gives a single entry per CDR3 protein. The sample lists almost 700,000 distinct CDR3 sequences, around 60% occurring once. These TCRs are of unknown antigen specificity. Study-wide results and limits: TRBV segments more frequent in patients than in controls numbered roughly five and included TRBV5-6, TRBV5-1 and TRBV20-1.

The sample consisted of blood. The receptors originated from a girl aged 2 to 9 with multiple sclerosis.

This chain connects TRBV20-1 to TRBJ2-5; 7 bases map to TRBD1. V shed 5 bases and J 1 base; nucleotides not matched to a gene: 4. The CDR3 sequence is 13 residues long. From germline, CDR1 is DFQATT and CDR2 SNEGSKA (reference sequence). The CDR3 region is CSAAQGLQETQYF. CDR3 DNA: TGCAGTGCTGCACAGGGGCTCCAAGAGACCCAGTACTTC.

This clonotype was detected only a few times. This chain uses TRBV20-1 with TRBJ2-5; D remains unclear. The J call may be mistaken, given a closer DNA end match to TRBJ2-7. Germline values: CDR1 DFQATT, CDR2 SNEGSKA (reference sequence). CDR3 length: 13 residues. CDR3 in amino acids: CSARATLDYEQYF. CDR3 bases: TGCAGTGCCCGTGCCACCCTCGACTACGAGCAGTACTTC.

This chain joins TRBV6-2 or TRBV6-3 and TRBJ2-7; D may be TRBD1 or TRBD2 (5 bases each). CDR1 MNHEY and CDR2 SVGEGT come from the germline V gene. The V end was cut by 4 bases, the J end by 6 bases, with 13 bases between. The length of the CDR3 is 13 residues. As DNA, the CDR3 is TGTGCCAGCAGTTTCCGTGGGGGTCGCGAGCAGTACTTC. Protein product: CASSFRGGREQYF.

The J gene is TRBJ2-3, the V gene TRBV29-1; TRBD1 might be the D (6 bases). The CDR3 covers 13 residues. Looked up from germline, CDR1 is SQVTM and CDR2 is ANQGSEA. Trimming removed 3 bases from V and 2 bases from J, with 9 bases in between. The CDR3: CSVEGHLTDTQYF. In DNA form, the CDR3 reads TGCAGCGTTGAGGGACACCTCACAGATACGCAGTATTTT.

This chain uses TRBV7-9 with TRBJ2-7; the D is unclear. The CDR3 consists of 14 residues. Looked up from germline, CDR1 is SEHNR and CDR2 is FQNEAQ (reference sequence). V lost 3 bases to trimming and J lost 4 bases, with 13 bases between them. The CDR3 DNA reads TGTGCCAGCAGCTTCGATGAGGTCAGATACGAGCAGTACTTC. Translated: CASSFDEVRYEQYF.

V is TRBV9 and J is TRBJ1-2, with D maybe TRBD1 (5 bases). Germline-derived CDR1 and CDR2 are SGDLS and YYNGEE. V was shortened by 4 bases and J by 6 bases, with 13 bases between the two germline ends. This CDR3 comprises 13 residues. The CDR3 reads CASSLGHRNGYTF. The CDR3 bases are TGTGCCAGCAGCCTCGGACACCGGAATGGCTACACCTTC.

This sequence joins TRBV7-6 and TRBJ2-1; the match to TRBD2 covers 7 bases. The J segment lost 0 bases and the V segment lost 1 base, leaving 6 bases of the junction unmatched. CDR1 SGHVS and CDR2 FNYEAQ come from the germline V gene. The CDR3 runs 17 residues. The CDR3 is CASSLGGGLSSYNEQFF. The CDR3 DNA is TGTGCCAGCAGCTTAGGGGGGGGACTGAGCTCCTACAATGAGCAGTTCTTC.

The chain is built from TRBV28 and TRBJ2-7; D may be TRBD2 (5 bases). V lost 3 bases and J 4 bases, leaving 13 bases between the germline ends. From germline, CDR1 is MDHEN and CDR2 SYDVKM. The CDR3 is 14 residues long. Here the CDR3 DNA reads TGTGCCAGCAGTTTCCCCGTCCCGGGATACGAGCAGTACTTC. Translation gives CASSFPVPGYEQYF. Together with reference TRBV28 and TRBJ2-7, the CDR3 gives the full variable domain: DVKVTQSSRYLVKRTGEKVFLECVQDMDHENMFWYRQDPGLGLRLIYFSYDVKMKEKGDIPEGYSVSREKKERFSLILESASTNQTSMYLCASSFPVPGYEQYFGPGTRLTVT.

Only a few counts were recorded for this clonotype. The chain carries TRBV12-3 or TRBV12-4 and TRBJ2-1, with 10 bases that match TRBD1. The CDR3 loop spans 13 amino acids. Germline trimming cut 7 bases from V and 5 bases from J; bases unmatched to any gene: 2. The CDR3 bases are TGTGCCAGCACTGGGACAGGGGACAATGAGCAGTTCTTC. This sequence encodes CASTGTGDNEQFF.

This clonotype was detected only a few times. The J gene is TRBJ2-3, the V gene TRBV20-1, with D possibly being TRBD2 (5 bases). Germline CDR1 DFQATT, CDR2 SNEGSKA (reference sequence). The length of the CDR3 is 14 residues. The V and J ends lost 3 bases and 0 bases respectively, with 10 bases between them. The CDR3 sequence: CSASVGGSTDTQYF. CDR3 DNA sequence: TGCAGTGCTAGCGTAGGAGGTAGCACAGATACGCAGTATTTT.

The chain combines TRBV29-1 with TRBJ2-7, with D unresolved. Germline V gene sequence: CDR1 SQVTM, CDR2 ANQGSEA. V dropped 3 bases and J dropped 3 bases, with 12 bases sitting between them. This CDR3 region has 13 residues. CDR3 sequence: CSVETNSNYEQYF. DNA for the CDR3: TGCAGCGTTGAGACGAACTCAAACTACGAGCAGTACTTC.

This clonotype was recorded a few times. V and J are TRBV5-5 and TRBJ2-3, with D hard to call. Trimming pared 4 bases from V and 2 bases from J, leaving 5 bases between. The CDR3 is made up of 12 amino acids. Germline CDR1 reads SGHKS; CDR2 reads YYEKEE (reference sequence). The CDR3 DNA reads as TGTGCCAGCAGCCAGCCCACAGATACGCAGTATTTT. Its protein is CASSQPTDTQYF.

This sequence joins TRBV5-1 and TRBJ2-1; 9 nucleotides align to TRBD2. Germline V gives CDR1 SGHRS, CDR2 YFSETQ. The J segment lost 3 bases and the V segment lost 3 bases, leaving 4 bases of the junction unmatched. This CDR3 has 15 residues. The CDR3 spells CASSSRGGLYNEQFF. The CDR3 nucleotides are TGCGCCAGCAGCTCGCGGGGGGGACTCTACAATGAGCAGTTCTTC. The variable domain in full, completed from reference TRBV5-1 and TRBJ2-1, reads KAGVTQTPRYLIKTRGQQVTLSCSPISGHRSVSWYQQTPGQGLQFLFEYFSETQRNKGNFPGRFSGRQFSNSRSEMNVSTLELGDSALYLCASSSRGGLYNEQFFGPGTRLTVL.

J is TRBJ1-4 and V is TRBV24-1; no clear D gene. Germline lookup yields CDR1 KGHDR and CDR2 SFDVKD. This CDR3 is built from 14 residues. V was shortened by 4 bases and J by 5 bases, with 10 bases between the two germline ends. CDR3 DNA sequence: TGTGCCACCAGTGACGCGGGCCCCAATGAAAAACTGTTTTTT. Translating it yields CATSDAGPNEKLFF.

V gene TRBV5-1 combines with J gene TRBJ1-4; 7 nucleotides align to TRBD1. Trimming cost V 2 bases and J 6 bases; bases outside gene matches: 4. The CDR3 spans 14 residues. Germline CDR1 SGHRS, CDR2 YFSETQ. This CDR3 reads CASSFEGADEKLFF. The CDR3 nucleotides read TGCGCCAGCAGCTTTGAGGGGGCAGATGAAAAACTGTTTTTT.

The chain joins TRBV7-2 to TRBJ2-3; 9 bases are shared with TRBD2. The CDR3 is made up of 17 amino acids. Losses at the gene ends were 4 bases for V and 2 bases for J; bases not matched to a gene: 10. From germline, CDR1 is SGHTA and CDR2 FQGNSA. The DNA of the CDR3 is TGTGCCAGCAGCTGGTCCGGACTAGCGCAGATCACAGATACGCAGTATTTT. Protein product: CASSWSGLAQITDTQYF. The full variable domain, in which reference TRBV7-2 and TRBJ2-3 provide the parts outside the CDR3, is GAGVSQSPSNKVTEKGKDVELRCDPISGHTALYWYRQSLGQGLEFLIYFQGNSAPDKSGLPSDRFSAERTGGSVSTLTIQRTQQEDSAVYLCASSWSGLAQITDTQYFGPGTRLTVL.

This sequence joins TRBV11-2 and TRBJ2-4; D gene unclear. TRBJ2-7 explains the end of the DNA better; the J call may be wrong. Germline values: CDR1 SGHAT, CDR2 FQNNGV. This CDR3 region has 16 residues. The CDR3 coding sequence is TGTGCCAGCAGCTTAGGTTCAGCGCTTTACTCCTACGAGCAGTACTTC. Its translation: CASSLGSALYSYEQYF.

The J gene is TRBJ2-5, the V gene TRBV12-3 or TRBV12-4; D possibly matches TRBD1 or TRBD2 (5 bases each). V was clipped by 5 bases and J by 3 bases, with 13 bases between them. The CDR3 has 14 amino acids. CDR3 region: CASSRGVLEETQYF. DNA for the CDR3: TGTGCCAGCAGTCGAGGGGTACTAGAAGAGACCCAGTACTTC.

This clonotype has only one observation. The genes are TRBV20-1 and TRBJ2-5; D might be TRBD2 (6 bases). The V end was cut by 0 bases, the J end by 11 bases, with 22 bases between. The CDR3 has 15 amino acids. CDR1 is DFQATT and CDR2 is SNEGSKA in the germline V gene (reference sequence). The CDR3 region is CSAREDGGGWNEQYF. DNA for the CDR3: TGCAGTGCTAGAGAGGATGGGGGAGGATGGAATGAGCAGTACTTC.